This T cell receptor beta chain was sequenced during a study of cytomegalovirus exposure and HLA in healthy donors. V was pared by 6 bases and J by 8 bases, with 4 bases of the junction left unmatched. The CDR3 length is 12 residues. Germline CDR1 reads LNHDA; CDR2 reads SQIVND (reference sequence). Both 60 Vbeta primers and 13 Jbeta primers went into the PCR. TCRdb's table, derived via immunoSEQ multiplex PCR, lists solely in-frame clones and lacks some. The record lists 150,000 to 200,000 clones, of which the ten most abundant hold approximately 0.8%. Whole-study findings and limits: Generally TCR sequences proved uncommon, though certain public TCRs appeared in numerous donors. Later on, a genetic analysis was performed. It linked a missense variant in DCLRE1C with V- and J-gene trimming of TCR beta. CMV antigen specificity of a few CMV-associated chains was confirmed in vitro. Cytomegalovirus-associated TCR beta chains were listed, numbering around 150.

Worth noting for this clone: Antigen: not known.

The sequence was obtained from a woman aged 18-29 years in good health and CMV-seropositive. The chain uses TRBV19 and TRBJ1-2; 9 bases match TRBD1. The sample was PBMCs. The CDR3 is CASRTQGAGYTF. CDR3 nucleotide sequence: TGTGCCAGTAGGACACAGGGGGCAGGCTACACCTTC.